Listed here are 21 T cell receptor beta chains from one sample, sequenced in a study of human T cells and chemical hapten exposure. Time point defined: patch test 3, about 24 weeks after DPC sensitization. Treatment specified: therapeutic diphenylcyclopropenone sensitization with weekly scalp DPC. TCRdb recomputed calls from the RACE reads with MiXCR, one row per CDR3 protein. The table records about 160,000 distinct CDR3 sequences, 25% to 30% of them present only once. The sample in question was whole blood, obtained in connection with sensitization to the hapten diphenylcyclopropenone (DPC). The receptors derive from a woman between 18 and 30 years old with alopecia areata. Some clones in this sample may be carry-over from other donors' samples.

There are a few counts of this clonotype. The chain recombines TRBV21-1 with TRBJ2-3; TRBD2, as called in the table, went unchecked against the DNA. TRBV21-1 is listed as a pseudogene. This CDR3 region has 16 residues. In DNA form, the CDR3 reads TGTGCCAGCAGCAAAGCCCGCGGGCGGGGGGGAGATACGCAGTATTTT. Amino acids: CASSKARGRGGDTQYF.

In this sample, this clonotype turned up a few times. The gene calls are TRBV5-1 and TRBJ2-5; TRBD2 aligns across 10 bases. This CDR3 contains 14 residues. The germline gives CDR1 SGHRS, CDR2 YFSETQ. Trimming took 2 bases from V and 5 from J; bases not matched to a gene: 3. CDR3 residues: CASSLPSGGETQYF. CDR3 coding DNA: TGCGCCAGCAGCTTACCTAGCGGGGGCGAGACCCAGTACTTC.

This clonotype came up a few times. This sequence joins TRBV20-1 and TRBJ1-1, with 7 bases aligning to TRBD1. With 5 bases clipped from V and 4 bases from J, the junction kept 4 bases outside the gene matches. Germline CDR1 is DFQATT and CDR2 is SNEGSKA (reference sequence). The CDR3 is made up of 12 amino acids. CDR3 protein: CSARTGTTEAFF. In nucleotides, the CDR3 is TGCAGTGCTCGGACAGGAACCACTGAAGCTTTCTTT.

A few counts support this clonotype. The CDR3 sequence: CSARFSPVVGYNEQFF. CDR3 DNA: TGCAGTGCTAGGTTTTCGCCAGTCGTAGGCTACAATGAGCAGTTCTTC. The J gene is TRBJ2-1, the V gene TRBV20-1; D gene uncertain. From germline, CDR1 is DFQATT and CDR2 SNEGSKA (reference sequence). V dropped 3 bases and J dropped 3 bases, with 18 bases sitting between them. The CDR3 spans 16 residues.

This clonotype came up many times. The chain uses TRBV20-1 and TRBJ2-7; D perhaps matches TRBD1 (8 bases). The ends were cut back, 2 bases at V and 3 bases at J, with 17 bases in the middle. CDR1 DFQATT and CDR2 SNEGSKA come from the germline V gene (reference sequence). The CDR3 covers 15 residues. The CDR3 coding sequence is TGCAGTGCTAGAACTCAGGGGGGGACAGGCTACGAGCAGTACTTC. It specifies CSARTQGGTGYEQYF.

The V and J genes are TRBV6-2 or TRBV6-3 and TRBJ2-1; D is ambiguous. Trimming left V 6 bases short and J 0 bases short, with 9 bases between. CDR3 length: 14 residues. Germline V lookup: CDR1 MNHEY, CDR2 SVGEGT. DNA for the CDR3: TGTGCCAGCAGGATAACAAGCTCCTACAATGAGCAGTTCTTC. Translation gives CASRITSSYNEQFF.

The chain uses TRBV4-1 and TRBJ2-3, with 10 nucleotides matching TRBD1. The CDR3 runs to 16 residues. The V and J ends lost 5 bases and 4 bases, in that order; junction bases with no gene match: 9. Germline CDR1 reads MGHRA; CDR2 reads YSYEKL. The CDR3 sequence: CASSTRQGAVSDTQYF. The DNA of the CDR3 is TGCGCCAGCAGCACTCGACAGGGGGCGGTCTCAGATACGCAGTATTTT.

This clonotype was detected ten times or more. The chain has TRBV30 and TRBJ1-2; D is uncertain. CDR3 length equals 15 residues. Germline-derived CDR1 and CDR2 are GTSNPN and SVGIG (reference sequence). The V and J ends lost 4 bases and 0 bases respectively, with 15 bases between them. The CDR3 protein is CAWNREGETNYGYTF. The CDR3 region has the DNA TGTGCCTGGAATCGGGAGGGCGAGACTAACTATGGCTACACCTTC.

This clonotype was observed a handful of times. The chain carries TRBV11-2 and TRBJ2-3; D may be TRBD1 (6 bases). Germline V gives CDR1 SGHAT, CDR2 FQNNGV. Trimming left V 1 base short and J 0 bases short, with 11 bases between. There are 16 residues in the CDR3. CDR3 residues: CASSLGTGFSTDTQYF. CDR3 nucleotides: TGTGCCAGCAGCTTAGGTACAGGGTTTAGCACAGATACGCAGTATTTT.

This sequence joins TRBV5-6 and TRBJ2-7, with 8 nucleotides matching TRBD2. Germline assignment: CDR1 SGHDT and CDR2 YYEEEE. The V gene end was trimmed by 9 bases and the J gene end by 5 bases; junction bases not matched to a gene: 7. CDR3 length: 12 residues. The CDR3 loop reads CATGGTRDEQYF. The CDR3 region has the DNA TGTGCCACGGGGGGGACGCGCGACGAGCAGTACTTC.

This clonotype was counted a single time. The chain has TRBV10-3 and TRBJ2-3; D might be TRBD2 (6 bases). This CDR3 spans 15 amino acids. Germline CDR1 and CDR2: ENHRY and SYGVKD. V lost 3 bases and J 1 base, leaving 11 bases between the germline ends. The CDR3, as DNA: TGTGCCATCAGTGACTCAACTAGCCGCACAGATACGCAGTATTTT. It encodes CAISDSTSRTDTQYF.

This clonotype was detected ten times or more. This chain links TRBV3-2 with TRBJ2-2. TRBV3-2 is an annotated pseudogene. The CDR3 runs 17 residues. The CDR3 region is CASSLFETRTPTGELFF. CDR3 nucleotide sequence: TGTGCCAGCAGCCTTTTCGAGACCCGAACTCCCACCGGGGAGCTGTTTTTT.

The rearrangement links TRBV4-2 to TRBJ1-1; tentatively, D is TRBD1 (6 bases). Germline CDR1 and CDR2: LGHNA and YNFKEQ. This CDR3 is built from 13 residues. The V end was cut by 2 bases, the J end by 4 bases, with 8 bases between. This CDR3 is CASSQNRVTEAFF. CDR3 sequence (DNA): TGTGCCAGCAGCCAAAACAGGGTCACTGAAGCTTTCTTT.

This clonotype was counted a few times. The J gene is TRBJ2-2, the V gene TRBV6-2 or TRBV6-3; D ambiguous. The CDR3 length is 14 residues. Trimming took off 6 bases at V and 1 base at J, with 9 bases between the two ends. Germline V gene lookup returns CDR1 MNHEY and CDR2 SVGEGT. Written as DNA, the CDR3 is TGTGCCAGCAGACGGACCCAGAACACCGGGGAGCTGTTTTTT. It translates to CASRRTQNTGELFF.

This clonotype appeared a few times. J is TRBJ2-1 and V is TRBV7-2; no clear D. V was shortened by 1 base and J by 7 bases, with 5 bases between the two germline ends. Germline CDR1 and CDR2: SGHTA and FQGNSA. The CDR3 consists of 12 residues. The CDR3 coding sequence is TGTGCCAGCAGCTTAGACTGGAATGAGCAGTTCTTC. Translating gives CASSLDWNEQFF. Variable domain in full (rest from reference TRBV7-2 and TRBJ2-1): GAGVSQSPSNKVTEKGKDVELRCDPISGHTALYWYRQSLGQGLEFLIYFQGNSAPDKSGLPSDRFSAERTGGSVSTLTIQRTQQEDSAVYLCASSLDWNEQFFGPGTRLTVL.

The sample holds a few counts of this clonotype. V gene TRBV4-2 combines with J gene TRBJ2-7, with D perhaps being TRBD1 or TRBD2 (5 bases each). Trimming cost V 0 bases and J 4 bases, with 13 bases left between them. CDR3 length: 15 residues. Germline V lookup: CDR1 LGHNA, CDR2 YNFKEQ. The CDR3 loop is CASSQDKGTPYEQYF. Here the CDR3 DNA reads TGTGCCAGCAGCCAAGATAAAGGGACCCCTTACGAGCAGTACTTC.

The chain recombines TRBV12-3 or TRBV12-4 with TRBJ2-2; D gene uncertain. V lost 0 bases, J lost 6 bases, and 11 bases lay in between. This CDR3 contains 15 residues. CDR3 loop: CASSLAYSPAGELFF. CDR3 bases: TGTGCCAGCAGTTTAGCATACTCCCCGGCCGGGGAGCTGTTTTTT.

V gene TRBV20-1 combines with J gene TRBJ1-2; perhaps TRBD1 as D (5 bases). V was clipped by 1 base and J by 7 bases, with 10 bases between them. CDR1 and CDR2 from the germline V gene are DFQATT and SNEGSKA (reference sequence). This CDR3 comprises 12 residues. CDR3 coding DNA: TGCAGTGCTAGAGTGGACACTGGTGGCTACACCTTC. This gives the protein CSARVDTGGYTF.

V usage is TRBV2 and J usage is TRBJ2-7; D is ambiguous. The CDR3 consists of 13 residues. V dropped 2 bases and J dropped 6 bases, with 11 bases sitting between them. Germline V CDR1 and CDR2: SNHLY, FYNNEI. The CDR3 bases are TGTGCCAGCAGTGAACAGGACCCCGGCGAGCAGTACTTC. It specifies CASSEQDPGEQYF.

This clonotype was seen more than once but under ten times. The chain employs TRBV4-1 and TRBJ2-1; no reliable D call. Germline V CDR1 and CDR2: MGHRA, YSYEKL. CDR3 length equals 11 residues. Trimming left V 1 base short and J 9 bases short, with 4 bases between. CDR3 DNA sequence: TGCGCCAGCAGCCAAGCAGCTGAGCAGTTCTTC. The encoded protein is CASSQAAEQFF.

This clonotype appeared many times. V usage is TRBV7-2 and J usage is TRBJ2-7, with D perhaps TRBD1 or TRBD2 (5 bases each). Germline V gene sequence: CDR1 SGHTA, CDR2 FQGNSA. The CDR3 runs 15 residues. The V gene lost 8 bases and the J gene lost 7 bases, with 24 bases spanning the gap. The CDR3 reads CASREGRQKSEEQYF. The DNA of the CDR3 is TGTGCCAGCCGAGAGGGGCGACAAAAGAGTGAAGAGCAGTACTTC.